Reported below is one T cell receptor (beta chain). Total RNA isolation used whole blood (no T cell sorting was performed). This sample stems from a study of monozygotic twins with inflammatory bowel disease. Germline lookup yields CDR1 SEHNR and CDR2 FQNEAQ (reference sequence). The CDR3 runs to 15 residues. The TCR libraries each used total RNA (roughly 4,000 ng per library). In eight separate reactions per sample, cDNA was generated. After re-calling the 5' RACE reads, TCRdb lists one entry per CDR3 protein, DNA absent. There are just over 300,000 distinct CDR3 sequences in the sample, with 5.6% held by the top ten.

The chain has TRBV7-9 and TRBJ2-7. The receptor's source is a human donor with ulcerative colitis or Crohn's disease, or a healthy co-twin of an affected twin (not recorded which). Sequencing was performed on blood. The CDR3 loop is CASSLPTGITYEQYF.